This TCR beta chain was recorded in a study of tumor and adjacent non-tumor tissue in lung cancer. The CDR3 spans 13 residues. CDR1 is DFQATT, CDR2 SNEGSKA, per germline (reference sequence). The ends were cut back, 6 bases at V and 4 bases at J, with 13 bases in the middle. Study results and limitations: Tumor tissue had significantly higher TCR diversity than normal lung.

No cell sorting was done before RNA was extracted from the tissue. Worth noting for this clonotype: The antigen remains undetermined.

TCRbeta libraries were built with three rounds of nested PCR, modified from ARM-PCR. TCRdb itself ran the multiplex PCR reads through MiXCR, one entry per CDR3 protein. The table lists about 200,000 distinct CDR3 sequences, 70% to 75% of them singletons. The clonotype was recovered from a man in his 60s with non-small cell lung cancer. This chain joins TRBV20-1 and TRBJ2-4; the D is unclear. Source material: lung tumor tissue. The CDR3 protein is CSAVPSAKNIQYF. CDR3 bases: TGCAGTGCCGTGCCCAGCGCTAAAAACATTCAGTACTTC.